Below, one T cell receptor beta chain is given with its context. Its antigen is not yet known. The input lacks base qualities; no much larger clone sits a single base away. TCRbeta CDR3 regions were amplified from genomic DNA using the immunoSEQ Assay, a bias-controlled multiplex PCR. Processing in the source paper ran as follows. Within the assay, amplification of reference gene primers was used to estimate how many nucleated cells each sample contained. Sequence reads were collapsed and filtered to measure the absolute abundance of every unique TCRbeta CDR3 rearrangement. For each sample, productive Simpson clonality was calculated as the square root of Simpson's diversity index across productive rearrangements. TCRdb provides this immuneACCESS table in a form limited to in-frame rearrangements. Some clones are lacking; in checked studies, under half of them reflect an unresolved V gene, and why the rest are absent is not known. The V and J calls and clone size were taken over from that table, and D and trimming were inferred from the DNA. For this sample the table gives about 140,000 clones, of which roughly 85% were detected only once. The ten top clones hold about 3.6% of the sample.

Collaborating institutions collected whole blood in K2EDTA tubes following their own protocols. For TCRbeta analysis, collaborator samples were shipped as frozen whole blood, as isolated PBMCs, or as DNA extracted from either sample type. These data come from a study of blood T cell repertoires in COVID-19 (dated by TCRdb to the early 2020s). Describing the broader study: Samples covering the acute and convalescent phases of COVID-19 were provided by collaborators in the United States, Italy and Spain. Samples were obtained from the ongoing ImmuneRACE study (first 160 participants) and from 1,254 subjects provided by 6 global collaborators. The repertoires were released in a freely available public database intended as a resource for research on the immune response to SARS-CoV-2. The sample metadata nearly always contained a de-identified subject ID, COVID-19 status, age in years and sex. Where available, HLA class I and class II types were obtained from metadata supplied by the sample provider rather than from assay-based typing. The material from the prospective study consisted of cDNA or gDNA derived from T cells, B-cell-depleted T cells, or PBMCs. Subjects who had been exposed to COVID-19, were actively infected with it, or had recovered from it provided the deeply sampled blood TCRbeta repertoires that made up the dataset. Results and caveats for the whole study, not just this receptor: Clinical and demographic metadata were provided uncurated, with the amount varying by source and participant.

What was sequenced was peripheral blood. This clonotype was obtained from a man between 60 and 75 years old with acute or convalescent COVID-19.

The bases read TGCGCCAGCAGCCTAAGCGGGAAGTCGGCCACCGGGGAGCTGTTTTTT. Translation gives CASSLSGKSATGELFF. Recombination linked TRBV5-1 to TRBJ2-2; the central 7 bases match TRBD2. V is cut back by 4 bases and J by 4 bases, with 10 bases in the junction unmatched. CDR1 and CDR2 were assigned from the germline V gene as SGHRS and YFSETQ. Taken from cysteine to phenylalanine, the CDR3 has 16 residues. Of all the DNA, just the CDR3 is kept, 48 bases in frame from base 1. With all but the CDR3 taken from the reference TRBV5-1 and TRBJ2-2 genes, the full variable domain is: KAGVTQTPRYLIKTRGQQVTLSCSPISGHRSVSWYQQTPGQGLQFLFEYFSETQRNKGNFPGRFSGRQFSNSRSEMNVSTLELGDSALYLCASSLSGKSATGELFFGEGSRLTVL.